The sample holds a few counts of the clone carrying this T cell receptor beta chain. Its antigen is still unknown. The data are from a study of post-analysis software for immune sequencing data. The wider study: Patients with relapsing-remitting, secondary progressive and progressive-relapsing multiple sclerosis courses were all represented.

Points from the study as a whole: Those with multiple sclerosis, the patient group, showed significantly lower normalized Chao1 diversity than controls. Included in a set of about five TRBV segments more frequent in patients than controls were TRBV5-6, TRBV5-1 and TRBV20-1.

Sequencing libraries made from TCR beta cDNA carried unique molecular identifiers. About 540,000 cDNA molecules were obtained from about 1 to 10 million T cells. TCRdb re-derived calls from the PCR reads in MiXCR, one entry per CDR3 protein. The top ten clones hold 1.5% to 2% of a sample with roughly 600,000 distinct CDR3 sequences, around 40% of them seen once. The V gene lost 2 bases and the J gene lost 9 bases, with 11 bases spanning the gap. Germline V gives CDR1 MNHNY, CDR2 SVGAGI (reference sequence). The CDR3 has 13 amino acids. The chain carries TRBV6-6 and TRBJ2-1; D ambiguous. This clonotype originated in a girl aged 5-17 years with multiple sclerosis. The sample consisted of blood. The CDR3 nucleotides are TGTGCCAGCAGTTACAGGGTTGACGGTGAGCAGTTCTTC. It is translated as CASSYRVDGEQFF.